The clone carrying this T cell receptor (beta chain) was observed many times. Its antigen is undetermined. These data are taken from a study of Graves' ophthalmopathy and Graves' hyperthyroidism. Whole-study context: Samples of peripheral blood were obtained at initial diagnosis, prior to treatment of any kind. Study-wide results and caveats: In blood appeared most of the expanded thyroid clonotypes whose frequency exceeded 0.001.

Trimming left V 4 bases short and J 0 bases short, with 7 bases between. CDR1 and CDR2 from the germline V gene are SQVTM and ANQGSEA. This CDR3 has 13 residues. Fresh peripheral blood, about 10 ml, was the PBMC source. TCR beta CDR3 amplification used RNA transcripts. HTBI primers were used in a first-round RT-PCR, which preceded a second-round multiplex PCR. MiXCR, applied by TCRdb to the multiplex PCR reads, yields one record per CDR3 protein. In the table there are about 740,000 distinct CDR3 sequences, about 44% of which are singletons. The chain is built from TRBV29-1 and TRBJ1-5; D unresolved. The sample taken for sequencing was peripheral blood. The receptor's source is an adult man with Graves' ophthalmopathy. As DNA, the CDR3 is TGCAGCGTTGCCCCGGGTAGCAATCAGCCCCAGCATTTT. Translating it yields CSVAPGSNQPQHF.